The 10 T cell receptor beta chains presented below share a single source sample, sequenced in a study of chemoradiotherapy in HPV16-positive cancers. Assay used: immunoSEQ multiplex PCR; TCRdb lists only in-frame clones, some missing. This sample has about 7,900 clones, with less than 80% found just once. Sampling was done from a patient who underwent chemoradiotherapy. The receptors shown here come from a human donor with HPV-associated anogenital cancer.

The gene calls are TRBV28 and TRBJ2-5; a weak D match, TRBD2 (6 bases). The end of the DNA is better explained by TRBJ2-7, so the J call may be wrong. Germline CDR1 is MDHEN and CDR2 is SYDVKM. The CDR3 sequence is 15 residues long. CDR3 residues: CASNSGSGYSYEQYF. The DNA of the CDR3 is TGTGCCAGCAACTCAGGGAGCGGGTACTCCTACGAGCAGTACTTC.

This chain connects TRBV5-1 to TRBJ2-3; a weak D match, TRBD2 (6 bases). Trimming pared 0 bases from V and 3 bases from J, leaving 11 bases between. Germline assignment: CDR1 SGHRS and CDR2 YFSETQ. The CDR3 has 15 amino acids. The CDR3 DNA sequence: TGCGCCAGCAGCTTGGAAGGAGGGTTTACAGATACGCAGTATTTT. This codes for CASSLEGGFTDTQYF.

The chain combines TRBV7-9 with TRBJ2-3; D perhaps matches TRBD2 (7 bases). The germline gives CDR1 SEHNR, CDR2 FQNEAQ (reference sequence). Trimming left V 3 bases short and J 4 bases short, with 20 bases between. The CDR3 is 17 residues long. The CDR3 coding sequence is TGTGCCAGCAGCTTGCTCCCCTCGGGGGGCCACGCAGATACGCAGTATTTT. It specifies CASSLLPSGGHADTQYF.

V is TRBV5-4 and J is TRBJ1-2; maybe TRBD1 (5 bases). Germline CDR1 and CDR2: SGHNT and YYREEE (reference sequence). The CDR3 has 17 residues. V gave up 0 bases and J gave up 4 bases, with 19 bases separating them. CDR3 DNA sequence: TGTGCCAGCAGCTTGGCCGGGGGTGAGCAAAGGATCTATGGCTACACCTTC. Protein sequence: CASSLAGGEQRIYGYTF.

This clone was found a few times. The chain couples TRBV28 to TRBJ1-5; 7 bases match TRBD1. Trimming removed 2 bases from V and 5 bases from J; junction bases left unmatched: 12. Germline V CDR1 and CDR2: MDHEN, SYDVKM. The CDR3 spans 17 residues. DNA for the CDR3: TGTGCCAGCAGTTTAGGGGGAGAATGGGACAGTCATCAGCCCCAGCATTTT. This gives the protein CASSLGGEWDSHQPQHF.

The chain joins TRBV7-3 to TRBJ1-1, with D uncertain. The germline V and J ends were trimmed by 5 bases and 1 base, with 11 bases remaining between them. The CDR3 contains 14 residues. CDR1 is SGHTA and CDR2 is FQGTGA in the germline V gene. Written as DNA, the CDR3 is TGTGCCAGCAGCCAGGAGGGAAGGAACACTGAAGCTTTCTTT. Residues: CASSQEGRNTEAFF.

The CDR3 nucleotides read TGTGCCAGCAGTTACACCAGTGCAACTAATGAAAAACTGTTTTTT. Translating it yields CASSYTSATNEKLFF. V is TRBV6-6 and J is TRBJ1-4; D is uncertain. The V gene lost 2 bases and the J gene lost 0 bases, with 7 bases spanning the gap. CDR1 is MNHNY and CDR2 is SVGAGI in the germline V gene (reference sequence). This CDR3 is built from 15 residues.

The table lists this clone with a few counts. The CDR3 DNA is TGTGCCAGCAGCCAAGATCGGGGGACAGGGGAACATGGCTACACCTTC. Amino acids: CASSQDRGTGEHGYTF. The chain combines TRBV14 with TRBJ1-2, with 10 bases lining up with TRBD1. J was trimmed by 6 bases and V by 0 bases; bases with no gene match: 7. CDR1 is SGHDN and CDR2 is FVKESK in the germline V gene. The CDR3 contains 16 residues.

The chain carries TRBV27 and TRBJ2-3; the match to TRBD2 covers 15 bases. J lost 0 bases, V lost 8 bases, and 9 bases had no gene match. The CDR3 contains 18 residues. Per the germline V gene, CDR1 is MNHEY and CDR2 is SMNVEV (reference sequence). CDR3 loop: CASLYGLAGGPSTDTQYF. CDR3 in DNA: TGTGCCAGCCTCTATGGACTAGCGGGAGGGCCCAGCACAGATACGCAGTATTTT.

The chain employs TRBV7-9 and TRBJ1-6; D remains ambiguous. Trimming took 1 base from V and 7 from J, leaving 2 bases between them. This CDR3 has 12 amino acids. Germline-derived CDR1 and CDR2 are SEHNR and FQNEAQ (reference sequence). The CDR3: CASSLENSPLHF. The CDR3 bases are TGTGCCAGCAGCTTAGAAAATTCACCCCTCCACTTT.